The rows below give T cell receptor beta chains drawn from one sample of a study of T-cell reconstitution after alpha-beta-depleted transplantation in children. Each CDR3 protein is one row after TCRdb ran MiXCR on the PCR reads. The sample carries approximately 340,000 distinct CDR3 sequences, approximately 10% recorded once. Sequencing used PBMCs from the stem cell graft donor, obtained from the stem cell graft. These receptors originate from a human donor who donated a stem cell graft to a child with acute lymphoblastic leukemia. Each CDR3 is given with its conserved first and last residue. Part of the rows lack a size; the others show once, few, many or a class for expanded clones.

cdr3_aa: CSARDKEGGSYEQYF; v_call: TRBV20-1; j_call: TRBJ2-7; clone_size: .
cdr3_aa: CASSFLVAGVYEQYF; v_call: TRBV12-3/TRBV12-4; j_call: TRBJ2-7; clone_size: .
cdr3_aa: CASSPRGLGFEQYF; v_call: TRBV27; j_call: TRBJ2-7; clone_size: many
cdr3_aa: CASRGRGGNQPQHF; v_call: TRBV7-8; j_call: TRBJ1-5; clone_size: many
cdr3_aa: CASSLASGKGEQFF; v_call: TRBV7-9; j_call: TRBJ2-1; clone_size: many
cdr3_aa: CASSQVAGELFF; v_call: TRBV3-1; j_call: TRBJ2-2; clone_size: .
cdr3_aa: CASSLPLRAGLHSYNEQFF; v_call: TRBV11-1; j_call: TRBJ2-1; clone_size: few
cdr3_aa: CSARDDGTRAYEQYF; v_call: TRBV20-1; j_call: TRBJ2-7; clone_size: .
cdr3_aa: CSANRDSSNQPQHF; v_call: TRBV20-1; j_call: TRBJ1-5; clone_size: .
cdr3_aa: CASGSGGPYEQYF; v_call: TRBV12-3/TRBV12-4; j_call: TRBJ2-7; clone_size: .
cdr3_aa: CASSWSAAGGQETQYF; v_call: TRBV5-1; j_call: TRBJ2-5; clone_size: .
cdr3_aa: CATQAWQGNTEAFF; v_call: TRBV7-3; j_call: TRBJ1-1; clone_size: .
cdr3_aa: CASSRGQETIYEQYF; v_call: TRBV5-1; j_call: TRBJ2-7; clone_size: .
cdr3_aa: CASSIGTDYEQYF; v_call: TRBV19; j_call: TRBJ2-7; clone_size: few
cdr3_aa: CASSTREGRNEQFF; v_call: TRBV6-2/TRBV6-3; j_call: TRBJ2-1; clone_size: few
cdr3_aa: CASSRRDRAGYGRDTQYF; v_call: TRBV6-2/TRBV6-3; j_call: TRBJ2-3; clone_size: .
cdr3_aa: CASSFDRASGTEAFF; v_call: TRBV7-2; j_call: TRBJ1-1; clone_size: .
cdr3_aa: CASSLYQASYEQYF; v_call: TRBV27; j_call: TRBJ2-7; clone_size: .
cdr3_aa: CASSVGVSGYSYNEQFF; v_call: TRBV9; j_call: TRBJ2-1; clone_size: few
cdr3_aa: CASRHDRGAGWEQYF; v_call: TRBV6-1; j_call: TRBJ2-7; clone_size: few
cdr3_aa: CATSDPPKLAGGPSYNEQFF; v_call: TRBV24-1; j_call: TRBJ2-1; clone_size: few
cdr3_aa: CASSQVYEQYF; v_call: TRBV3-1; j_call: TRBJ2-7; clone_size: many
cdr3_aa: CASSSTRLGGSYNEQFF; v_call: TRBV7-9; j_call: TRBJ2-1; clone_size: many
cdr3_aa: CASISSTGGQDEQFF; v_call: TRBV6-5; j_call: TRBJ2-1; clone_size: few
cdr3_aa: CASRTGTHREAFF; v_call: TRBV7-9; j_call: TRBJ1-1; clone_size: .
cdr3_aa: CSASSPNTYEQYF; v_call: TRBV20-1; j_call: TRBJ2-7; clone_size: .
cdr3_aa: CASSLAPASNQPQHF; v_call: TRBV7-2; j_call: TRBJ1-5; clone_size: many
cdr3_aa: CATSRIAGLSYEQYF; v_call: TRBV15; j_call: TRBJ2-7; clone_size: .
cdr3_aa: CASSSAGVSYEQYF; v_call: TRBV5-1; j_call: TRBJ2-7; clone_size: many
cdr3_aa: CSVAKDRGTDNYGYTF; v_call: TRBV29-1; j_call: TRBJ1-2; clone_size: .
cdr3_aa: CASTGGRANYGYTF; v_call: TRBV6-5; j_call: TRBJ1-2; clone_size: many
cdr3_aa: CASSSEGSDTEAFF; v_call: TRBV6-5; j_call: TRBJ1-1; clone_size: .
cdr3_aa: CASSLYRDLGEQYF; v_call: TRBV5-1; j_call: TRBJ2-7; clone_size: many
cdr3_aa: CASSSGVDTEAFF; v_call: TRBV7-9; j_call: TRBJ1-1; clone_size: many
cdr3_aa: CSARGPAVTNTQYF; v_call: TRBV20-1; j_call: TRBJ2-3; clone_size: .
cdr3_aa: CASSPGLIAGLTGELFF; v_call: TRBV7-8; j_call: TRBJ2-2; clone_size: .
cdr3_aa: CSAREGGDPSYGYTF; v_call: TRBV20-1; j_call: TRBJ1-2; clone_size: few
cdr3_aa: CASSYSREATSYEQYF; v_call: TRBV6-2/TRBV6-3; j_call: TRBJ2-7; clone_size: .
cdr3_aa: CSVEASGVSYEQYF; v_call: TRBV29-1; j_call: TRBJ2-7; clone_size: .
cdr3_aa: CASSPRTGLLTDTQYF; v_call: TRBV11-2; j_call: TRBJ2-3; clone_size: few
cdr3_aa: CASSGTRARNYGYTF; v_call: TRBV2; j_call: TRBJ1-2; clone_size: few
cdr3_aa: CASSLGFGEQYF; v_call: TRBV28; j_call: TRBJ2-7; clone_size: many
cdr3_aa: CASSLDPGTGGREQYF; v_call: TRBV5-1; j_call: TRBJ2-7; clone_size: few
cdr3_aa: CASRRAGTGELFF; v_call: TRBV12-3/TRBV12-4; j_call: TRBJ2-2; clone_size: .
cdr3_aa: CASSVVDRGRTEAFF; v_call: TRBV9; j_call: TRBJ1-1; clone_size: few
cdr3_aa: CSATGTEEPAYEQYF; v_call: TRBV20-1; j_call: TRBJ2-7; clone_size: few
cdr3_aa: CASSPGRGNTGELFF; v_call: TRBV12-3/TRBV12-4; j_call: TRBJ2-2; clone_size: .
cdr3_aa: CASSPGLPSYNEQFF; v_call: TRBV4-2; j_call: TRBJ2-1; clone_size: few
cdr3_aa: CASSPTGGGPDTQYF; v_call: TRBV7-9; j_call: TRBJ2-3; clone_size: few
cdr3_aa: CASSGGQVYNSPLHF; v_call: TRBV5-1; j_call: TRBJ1-6; clone_size: .
cdr3_aa: CCARDALLAGYYNEQFF; v_call: TRBV20-1; j_call: TRBJ2-1; clone_size: .
cdr3_aa: CASSPASGSAYEQYF; v_call: TRBV5-1; j_call: TRBJ2-7; clone_size: .